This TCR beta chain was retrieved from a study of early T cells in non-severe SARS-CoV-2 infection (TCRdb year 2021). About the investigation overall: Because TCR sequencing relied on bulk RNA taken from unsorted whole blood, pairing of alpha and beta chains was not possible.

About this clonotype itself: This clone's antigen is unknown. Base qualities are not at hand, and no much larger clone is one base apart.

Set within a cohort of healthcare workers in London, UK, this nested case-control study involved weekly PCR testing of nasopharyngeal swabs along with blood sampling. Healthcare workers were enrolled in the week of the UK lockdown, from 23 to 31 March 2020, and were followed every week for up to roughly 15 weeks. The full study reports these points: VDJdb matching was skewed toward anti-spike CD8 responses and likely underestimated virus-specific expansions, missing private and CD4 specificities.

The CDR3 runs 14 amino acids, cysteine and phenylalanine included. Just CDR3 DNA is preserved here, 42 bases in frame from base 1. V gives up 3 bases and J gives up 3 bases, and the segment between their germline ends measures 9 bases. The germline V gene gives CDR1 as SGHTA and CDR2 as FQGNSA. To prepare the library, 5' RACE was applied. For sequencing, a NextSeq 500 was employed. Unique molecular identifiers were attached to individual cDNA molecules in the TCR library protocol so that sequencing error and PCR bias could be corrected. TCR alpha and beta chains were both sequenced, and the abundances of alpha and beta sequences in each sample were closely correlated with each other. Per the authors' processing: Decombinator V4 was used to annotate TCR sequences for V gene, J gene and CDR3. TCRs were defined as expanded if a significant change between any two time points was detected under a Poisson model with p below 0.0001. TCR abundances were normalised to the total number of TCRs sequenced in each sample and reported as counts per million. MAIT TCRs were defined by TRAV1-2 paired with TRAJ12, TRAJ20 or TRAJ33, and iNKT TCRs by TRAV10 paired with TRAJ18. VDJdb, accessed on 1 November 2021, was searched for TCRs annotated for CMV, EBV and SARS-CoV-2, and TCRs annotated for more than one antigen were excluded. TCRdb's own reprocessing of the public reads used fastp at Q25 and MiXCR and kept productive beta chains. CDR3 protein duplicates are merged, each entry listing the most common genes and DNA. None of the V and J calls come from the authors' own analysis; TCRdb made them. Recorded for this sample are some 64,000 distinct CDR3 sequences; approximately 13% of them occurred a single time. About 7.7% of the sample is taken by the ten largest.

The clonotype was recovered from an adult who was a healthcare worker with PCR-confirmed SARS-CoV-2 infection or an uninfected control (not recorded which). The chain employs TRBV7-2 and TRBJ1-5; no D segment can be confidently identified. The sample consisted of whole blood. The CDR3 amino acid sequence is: CASSFKAFNQPQHF. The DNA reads TGTGCCAGCAGCTTTAAAGCCTTCAATCAGCCCCAGCATTTT.